This T cell receptor beta chain was obtained from a study of T cell changes during pregnancy in multiple sclerosis. TCRdb's table, derived via immunoSEQ multiplex PCR, lists solely in-frame clones and lacks some. Here the sample spans around 88,000 clones, 92% being singletons. CDR1 MNHEY and CDR2 SMNVEV come from the germline V gene (reference sequence). Trimming left V 7 bases short and J 12 bases short, with 24 bases between. The CDR3 runs 14 residues. This receptor was taken from a female donor with multiple sclerosis, enrolled in a pregnancy study. The material sequenced was peripheral blood, taken in the first trimester of pregnancy. V usage is TRBV27 and J usage is TRBJ1-1, with TRBD1 as a possible D gene (5 bases). The CDR3 coding sequence is TGTGCCAGCAACTTAAATCCTGGGGGACGCGGGACTTTCTTT. It translates to CASNLNPGGRGTFF.